Listed here is a single TCR beta chain. The antigen is undetermined. This sample is part of a study of post-analysis software for immune sequencing data. Study overall: The cohort encompassed relapsing-remitting, secondary progressive and progressive-relapsing multiple sclerosis disease courses. Study-level points and caveats: Compared with controls, patients had more of 4 or 5 TRBV segments, including TRBV5-6, TRBV5-1 and TRBV20-1. For normalized Chao1 diversity, multiple sclerosis patients scored significantly lower than controls did.

The CDR3 totals 15 residues. After removal of 6 bases from V and 2 bases from J, the junction contained 4 bases not matched to a gene. Unique molecular identifiers were built into the TCR beta cDNA libraries. From approximately 0.95 to 9.8 million T cells, roughly 0.5 million cDNA molecules were obtained. In TCRdb, the PCR reads were re-called with MiXCR into one record per CDR3 protein. Altogether approximately 770,000 distinct CDR3 sequences are present, under 60% being singletons, with the ten largest covering 4.9%. V gene TRBV12-3 or TRBV12-4 combines with J gene TRBJ2-1; 10 nucleotides agree with TRBD2. The specimen sequenced was blood. The clonotype comes from a girl aged 10 to 17 with multiple sclerosis. CDR3 loop: CASRNGLAAYNEQFF. Here the CDR3 DNA reads TGTGCCAGCAGAAATGGACTAGCGGCCTACAATGAGCAGTTCTTC.